This T cell receptor (beta chain) comes out of a study of cytomegalovirus exposure and HLA in healthy donors. Study-wide points: The authors later found TCR association rates varying by HLA locus, with DRB1 most and HLA-C fewest. Testing in vitro showed a few CMV-associated chains specific for CMV antigens.

The donors (healthy individuals) were bone marrow donors. The PCR ran on 60 Vbeta and 13 Jbeta primers. The protocol was immunoSEQ multiplex PCR, while the TCRdb copy is restricted to in-frame clones and leaves out a portion. Of nearly 200,000 clones listed, roughly 77% are singletons. V was shortened by 0 bases and J by 7 bases, with 18 bases between the two germline ends. Germline CDR1 LNHDA, CDR2 SQIVND (reference sequence). This CDR3 has 16 amino acids. About this clone: What it binds is unknown.

Sequenced sample: PBMCs. The chain recombines TRBV19 with TRBJ1-2; D gene uncertain. The clonotype was recovered from a male donor in good health and CMV-seropositive. The CDR3, as DNA: TGTGCCAGTAGTATAGAGTTCAGGACCGAGGACTTTGGCTACACCTTC. This encodes CASSIEFRTEDFGYTF.